This T cell receptor beta chain was sequenced in a study of T-cell reconstitution after alpha-beta-depleted transplantation in children. As for this clonotype: Its specificity is not known.

The study, taken as a whole, reports: There were reportedly several hundred expanded graft clones from which alpha-beta T cells came about two months after transplant.

Preparing the TCRbeta library involved the use of unique molecular identifiers. TCRdb reanalysed the PCR reads using MiXCR and keeps one entry per CDR3 protein. Seen here are about a million distinct CDR3 sequences, around 30% observed once, and the top ten hold more than 25%. This TCR came from a boy under two years old who had a stem cell transplant for SCID, so the T cells may come from the graft donor. The material sequenced was PBMCs, mostly from graft donor cells, taken 360 days after TCRalphabeta/CD19-depleted stem cell transplant.

The DNA of the CDR3 is TGTGCCAGCAACAATTACGGGGGGACCCAGTACTTC. Protein sequence: CASNNYGGTQYF. The chain recombines TRBV11-3 with TRBJ2-5; D possibly corresponds to TRBD2 (6 bases). This CDR3 contains 12 residues. With 7 bases removed from V and 7 bases from J, the gap between germline ends came to 13 bases. Germline CDR1 is SGHNT and CDR2 is YENEEA.